This is a list of T cell receptor beta chains from one sample in a study of blood T cell repertoires in COVID-19. Assay: immunoSEQ multiplex PCR; the TCRdb copy retains only in-frame clones and omits some. The profile shows some 110,000 clones, roughly 81% of them singletons. The sequenced material came from peripheral blood. The origin of the receptors is a man aged 35 to 55 with acute or convalescent COVID-19. Each CDR3 is given with its conserved first and last residue. Fields, in order: V gene, J gene, D gene, CDR3 DNA, CDR3 protein. D genes are given only for firm matches.

TRBV5-1	TRBJ2-2	TRBD2	TGCGCCAGCAGCTTGGCCGCCACTAGCGGGAGATTTAACACCGGGGAGCTGTTTTTT	CASSLAATSGRFNTGELFF
TRBV11-2	TRBJ2-4	TRBD1	TGTGCCAGCAGCAACAGGGGGCGAGAAAACATTCAGTACTTC	CASSNRGRENIQYF
TRBV6-2/TRBV6-3	TRBJ2-1	NA	TGTGCCAGCAGTTTCCGGGACTCTGTTTACAATGAGCAGTTCTTC	CASSFRDSVYNEQFF
TRBV19	TRBJ2-5	TRBD2	TGTGCCAGTAGTATAGGACTAGCCTCCCAAGAGACCCAGTACTTC	CASSIGLASQETQYF
TRBV27	TRBJ2-1	TRBD2	TGTGCCAGCAGTCCCCGCTGGGACTATTACAATGAGCAGTTCTTC	CASSPRWDYYNEQFF
TRBV19	TRBJ1-5	TRBD1	TGTGCCAGTACCCCCAGGGGGTTTCAGCCCCAGCATTTT	CASTPRGFQPQHF
TRBV6-5	TRBJ2-3	NA	TGTGCCAGCAGTTACGGGAAGGGGCGGTACGGAGATACGCAGTATTTT	CASSYGKGRYGDTQYF
TRBV7-6	TRBJ2-1	TRBD2	TGTGCCAGCAGCTTACTGGCGGGAGCCTACAATGAGCAGTTCTTC	CASSLLAGAYNEQFF
TRBV6-2/TRBV6-3	TRBJ1-5	TRBD1	TGTGCCAGCAGTCCCCGGGACAGGGGGCGGAGGCAGCCCCAGCATTTT	CASSPRDRGRRQPQHF
TRBV6-5	TRBJ1-3	NA	TGTGCCAGCAGTTACAGGCCGGGCTCTGGAAACACCATATATTTT	CASSYRPGSGNTIYF
TRBV30	TRBJ1-6	NA	TGTGCCTGGAGAGGACAGAGCTCCTATAATTCACCCCTCCACTTT	CAWRGQSSYNSPLHF
TRBV28	TRBJ1-5	NA	TGTGCCAGCAATACAGGGACGAATCAGCCCCAGCATTTT	CASNTGTNQPQHF
TRBV18	TRBJ1-2	NA	TGTGCCAGCTCGGGCGGACAGTCCTATGGCTACACCTTC	CASSGGQSYGYTF
TRBV24-1	TRBJ1-2	TRBD1	TGTGCCACCAGTGATACCGGACAGGGCAACTATGGCTACACCTTC	CATSDTGQGNYGYTF
TRBV3-1/TRBV3-2	TRBJ2-2	TRBD2	TGTGCCAGCAGCCACGGTCTGACTAGCGCGAACACCGGGGAGCTGTTTTTT	CASSHGLTSANTGELFF
TRBV11-2	TRBJ2-2	TRBD1	TGTGCCAGCAGCTTAGAGGTTCCCGGGACAGTCACCGGGGAGCTGTTTTTT	CASSLEVPGTVTGELFF